Shown below are 20 T cell receptor beta chains from a single sample sequenced in a study of blood T cell repertoires in COVID-19 (dated by TCRdb to 2020 to 2021). Library generation was performed with the immunoSEQ multiplex PCR assay. The clones in this table, taken by TCRdb from immuneACCESS, are in-frame only. Not every clone is retained; where verified, under half of the shortfall comes from an unresolved V gene, and the cause of the rest is unknown. The sample table shows roughly 220,000 clones, and approximately 92% are seen once. More than 3% of the sample is taken by the ten largest. The source material was PBMCs or T cells enriched from blood (not recorded which). These receptors originate from a woman aged 18-29 years in a cohort exposed to, infected with or recovered from COVID-19 (not recorded which).

The J gene is TRBJ2-7, the V gene TRBV7-9, with D unclear. This CDR3 region has 12 residues. Trimming left V 1 base short and J 3 bases short, with 4 bases between. Germline CDR1 is SEHNR and CDR2 is FQNEAQ (reference sequence). The CDR3 nucleotides are TGTGCCAGCAGCTTAGAGAGCTACGAGCAGTACTTC. This gives the protein CASSLESYEQYF.

CDR3 amino acids: CASSLVTGTDTQYF. CDR3 sequence (DNA): TGCGCCAGCAGCTTGGTAACAGGCACAGATACGCAGTATTTT. V and J are TRBV5-1 and TRBJ2-3; D remains ambiguous. Germline CDR1 reads SGHRS; CDR2 reads YFSETQ. There are 14 residues in the CDR3. Trimming took off 0 bases at V and 1 base at J, with 6 bases between the two ends.

V usage is TRBV5-1 and J usage is TRBJ1-1; a weak D match, TRBD1 (5 bases). Deletions cut 3 bases from V and 4 bases from J, with 13 bases between. This CDR3 has 14 amino acids. CDR1 is SGHRS and CDR2 is YFSETQ in the germline V gene. The CDR3: CASSWEGGATEAFF. DNA for the CDR3: TGCGCCAGCAGCTGGGAAGGAGGGGCCACTGAAGCTTTCTTT.

The chain carries TRBV5-1 and TRBJ1-1, with a weak D call TRBD1 (5 bases). CDR1 and CDR2 (germline): SGHRS, YFSETQ. V was shortened by 2 bases and J by 4 bases, with 12 bases between the two germline ends. This CDR3 region has 14 residues. CDR3 DNA: TGCGCCAGCAGCTTAACCGGGACTGGCACTGAAGCTTTCTTT. Its translation: CASSLTGTGTEAFF. Full variable domain (rest looked up from reference TRBV5-1 and TRBJ1-1): KAGVTQTPRYLIKTRGQQVTLSCSPISGHRSVSWYQQTPGQGLQFLFEYFSETQRNKGNFPGRFSGRQFSNSRSEMNVSTLELGDSALYLCASSLTGTGTEAFFGQGTRLTVV.

The CDR3 bases are TGTGCCAGCAGCTCTGGAGGGCGAAGGGCTGAGCAGTTCTTC. This codes for CASSSGGRRAEQFF. The chain recombines TRBV7-8 with TRBJ2-1, with a tentative D call TRBD2 (6 bases). This CDR3 is built from 14 residues. Germline V gene data show CDR1 as SGHVS and CDR2 as FQNEAQ. Between the trimmed V and J ends, which lost 4 bases and 9 bases, there was a span of 16 bases.

The genes are TRBV28 and TRBJ1-1; 7 bases are a match to TRBD1. The germline CDR1 and CDR2 sequences are MDHEN and SYDVKM. V gave up 6 bases and J gave up 7 bases; unmatched junction bases: 8. This CDR3 spans 13 amino acids. As DNA, the CDR3 is TGTGCCAGCAGACCCGCTGGGGACAGTGAAGCTTTCTTT. The encoded protein is CASRPAGDSEAFF. Drawing the rest from reference TRBV28 and TRBJ1-1, the complete variable domain is DVKVTQSSRYLVKRTGEKVFLECVQDMDHENMFWYRQDPGLGLRLIYFSYDVKMKEKGDIPEGYSVSREKKERFSLILESASTNQTSMYLCASRPAGDSEAFFGQGTRLTVV.

The V and J genes are TRBV3-1 (or the pseudogene TRBV3-2) and TRBJ1-2, with no clear D. The V and J ends lost 4 bases and 2 bases respectively, with 5 bases between them. The CDR3 has 12 amino acids. Germline V gene data show CDR1 as LGHDT and CDR2 as YNNKEL (reference sequence). CDR3 amino acids: CASSLENYGYTF. The CDR3 region has the DNA TGTGCCAGCAGCCTCGAGAACTATGGCTACACCTTC.

V is TRBV7-2 and J is TRBJ2-1; weak D call: TRBD1 (8 bases). There are 16 residues in the CDR3. Germline V gene sequence: CDR1 SGHTA, CDR2 FQGNSA. V lost 4 bases, J lost 1 base, and 14 bases lay in between. The CDR3 sequence is CASSSVQGGSYNEQFF. The CDR3 DNA sequence: TGTGCCAGCAGCTCGGTACAGGGGGGGTCCTACAATGAGCAGTTCTTC.

This clone was detected once. CDR3 protein: CATSQGYEQYF. In nucleotides, the CDR3 is TGTGCCACCTCACAGGGCTACGAGCAGTACTTC. The V gene is TRBV19, the J gene TRBJ2-7; possibly TRBD1 for D (6 bases). The V gene's germline CDR1 is LNHDA and CDR2 SQIVND (reference sequence). Trimming took off 10 bases at V and 3 bases at J, with 10 bases between the two ends. The CDR3 spans 11 residues.

The chain uses TRBV4-1 and TRBJ2-3, with D maybe TRBD1 (5 bases). Per germline, CDR1 MGHRA and CDR2 YSYEKL. Trimming stripped 8 bases from V and 5 bases from J, with 23 bases between. This CDR3 spans 16 amino acids. In nucleotides, the CDR3 is TGCGCCAGCGGAATCCCCTGGCAGGGTTCTTTAGATACGCAGTATTTT. Protein product: CASGIPWQGSLDTQYF.

J is TRBJ1-2 and V is TRBV5-1; weak D call: TRBD1 (5 bases). The germline gives CDR1 SGHRS, CDR2 YFSETQ. Between the trimmed V and J ends, which lost 2 bases and 7 bases, there was a span of 18 bases. This CDR3 region has 15 residues. CDR3 region: CASSLNFGGLSGYTF. The CDR3 bases are TGCGCCAGCAGCTTAAACTTTGGGGGACTCTCTGGCTACACCTTC. The whole variable domain, filled in from reference TRBV5-1 and TRBJ1-2, reads KAGVTQTPRYLIKTRGQQVTLSCSPISGHRSVSWYQQTPGQGLQFLFEYFSETQRNKGNFPGRFSGRQFSNSRSEMNVSTLELGDSALYLCASSLNFGGLSGYTFGSGTRLTVV.

The rearrangement uses TRBV6-5 and TRBJ2-2; tentative D call: TRBD1 (5 bases). V was cut by 5 bases and J by 6 bases, with 13 bases left in between. CDR1 and CDR2 from the germline V gene are MNHEY and SVGAGI. The CDR3 runs 14 residues. The CDR3 spells CASSQTVLAGELFF. In DNA form, the CDR3 reads TGTGCCAGCAGTCAGACAGTCCTCGCCGGGGAGCTGTTTTTT.

The V call is TRBV6-5, the J call TRBJ2-7; D unclear. Germline CDR1 is MNHEY and CDR2 is SVGAGI. V was pared by 3 bases and J by 5 bases, with 5 bases between. The CDR3 covers 11 residues. In DNA, the CDR3 is TGTGCCAGCAGTTATCGGGACGAGCAGTACTTC. Translating gives CASSYRDEQYF.

This chain links TRBV2 with TRBJ1-6; 7 nucleotides line up with TRBD1. This CDR3 contains 13 residues. The V gene end was trimmed by 5 bases and the J gene end by 13 bases; junction bases not matched to a gene: 8. CDR1 and CDR2 (germline): SNHLY, FYNNEI. The CDR3 bases are TGTGCCAGCAGTAACAGGGGCCGTGGGCCCCTCCACTTT. Protein product: CASSNRGRGPLHF.

This chain connects TRBV5-8 to TRBJ2-1; 7 nucleotides line up with TRBD2. CDR3 length: 14 amino acids. The germline V gene encodes CDR1 SGHTS and CDR2 YDEGEE. The J segment lost 4 bases and the V segment lost 7 bases, leaving 8 bases of the junction unmatched. The CDR3 sequence: CASHPREEYNEQFF. Written as DNA, the CDR3 is TGTGCCAGCCACCCACGGGAGGAATACAATGAGCAGTTCTTC.

The chain recombines TRBV10-2 with TRBJ1-2, with 8 bases lining up with TRBD1. J was trimmed by 1 base and V by 5 bases; bases with no gene match: 12. The CDR3 runs to 17 residues. The germline CDR1 and CDR2 sequences are WSHSY and SAAADI. This chain's CDR3 is CASSSGVGTGDNYGYTF. CDR3 coding DNA: TGCGCCAGCAGTTCGGGTGTCGGGACAGGCGATAACTATGGCTACACCTTC.

The chain joins TRBV9 to TRBJ2-3, with TRBD1 matching 8 bases. The J segment lost 4 bases and the V segment lost 4 bases, leaving 11 bases of the junction unmatched. This CDR3 comprises 16 residues. CDR1 is SGDLS, CDR2 YYNGEE, per germline. The CDR3 is CASSPWTGQGADTQYF. As DNA, the CDR3 is TGTGCCAGCAGCCCGTGGACAGGACAGGGAGCAGATACGCAGTATTTT.

This chain connects TRBV24-1 to TRBJ2-1; maybe TRBD1 (6 bases). The V end was cut by 3 bases, the J end by 8 bases, with 13 bases between. This CDR3 is built from 14 residues. From germline, CDR1 is KGHDR and CDR2 SFDVKD. The CDR3: CATSDETGRHEQFF. CDR3 nucleotides: TGTGCCACCAGTGATGAAACAGGGCGGCATGAGCAGTTCTTC.

V is TRBV7-9 and J is TRBJ1-6; D is ambiguous. Germline CDR1 SEHNR, CDR2 FQNEAQ (reference sequence). Trimming stripped 1 base from V and 7 bases from J, with 8 bases between. This CDR3 spans 14 amino acids. CDR3 sequence (DNA): TGTGCCAGCAGCTTAGAGTCCGGGAATTCACCCCTCCACTTT. Translating it yields CASSLESGNSPLHF.

This chain links TRBV29-1 with TRBJ2-4; no reliable D call. Germline V CDR1 and CDR2: SQVTM, ANQGSEA. The CDR3 totals 10 residues. With 1 base removed from V and 16 bases from J, the gap between germline ends came to 11 bases. CDR3 sequence: CSVEAANRYF. CDR3 sequence (DNA): TGCAGCGTTGAAGCCGCTAATCGTTACTTC.